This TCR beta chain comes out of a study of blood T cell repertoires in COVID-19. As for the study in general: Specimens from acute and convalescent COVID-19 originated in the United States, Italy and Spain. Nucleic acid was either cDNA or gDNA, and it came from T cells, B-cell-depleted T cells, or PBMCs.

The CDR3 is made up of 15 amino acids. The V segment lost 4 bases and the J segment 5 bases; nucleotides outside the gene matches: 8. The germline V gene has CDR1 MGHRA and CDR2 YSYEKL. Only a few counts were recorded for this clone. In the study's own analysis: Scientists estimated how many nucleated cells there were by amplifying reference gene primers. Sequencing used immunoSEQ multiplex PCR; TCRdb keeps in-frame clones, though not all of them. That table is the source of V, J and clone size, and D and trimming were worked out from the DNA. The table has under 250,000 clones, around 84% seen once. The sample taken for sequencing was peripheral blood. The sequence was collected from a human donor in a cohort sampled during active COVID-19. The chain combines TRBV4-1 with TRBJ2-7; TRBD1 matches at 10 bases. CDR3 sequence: CASSLQDRGYDEQYF. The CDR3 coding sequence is TGCGCCAGCAGCCTTCAGGACAGGGGGTACGACGAGCAGTACTTC.